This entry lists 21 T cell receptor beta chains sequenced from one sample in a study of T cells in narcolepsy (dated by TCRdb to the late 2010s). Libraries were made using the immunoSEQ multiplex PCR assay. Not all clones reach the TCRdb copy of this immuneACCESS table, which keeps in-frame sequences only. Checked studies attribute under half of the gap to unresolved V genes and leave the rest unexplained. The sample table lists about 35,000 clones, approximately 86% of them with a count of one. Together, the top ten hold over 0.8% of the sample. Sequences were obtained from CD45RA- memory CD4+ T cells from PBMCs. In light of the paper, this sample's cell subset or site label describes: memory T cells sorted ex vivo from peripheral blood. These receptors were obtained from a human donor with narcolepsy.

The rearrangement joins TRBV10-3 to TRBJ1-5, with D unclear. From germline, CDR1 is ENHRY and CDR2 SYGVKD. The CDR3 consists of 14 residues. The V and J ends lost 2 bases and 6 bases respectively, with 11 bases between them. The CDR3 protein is CAISERPEAQPQHF. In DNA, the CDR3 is TGTGCCATCAGTGAGCGACCAGAGGCTCAGCCCCAGCATTTT.

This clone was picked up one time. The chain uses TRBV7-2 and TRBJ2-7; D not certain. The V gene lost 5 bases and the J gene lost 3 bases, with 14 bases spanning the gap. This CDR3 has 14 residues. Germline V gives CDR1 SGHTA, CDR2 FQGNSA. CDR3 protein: CASSPRGSYYEQYF. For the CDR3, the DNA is TGTGCCAGCAGCCCGCGTGGCTCCTACTACGAGCAGTACTTC.

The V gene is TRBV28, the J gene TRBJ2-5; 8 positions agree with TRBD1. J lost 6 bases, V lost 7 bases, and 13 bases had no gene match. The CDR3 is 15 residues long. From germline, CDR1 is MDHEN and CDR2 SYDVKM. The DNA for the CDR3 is TGTGCCAGCAATCTCCCGGGACAGGAAAAAAAGACCCAGTACTTC. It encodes CASNLPGQEKKTQYF.

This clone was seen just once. CDR3: CASSENRDTQYF. DNA of the CDR3: TGTGCCAGCAGTGAAAACAGAGATACGCAGTATTTT. The J gene is TRBJ2-3, the V gene TRBV6-1; D is unresolved. In germline, CDR1 is MNHNS, CDR2 SASEGT. The CDR3 extends over 12 amino acids. V shed 2 bases and J shed 5 bases, with 5 bases lying between them.

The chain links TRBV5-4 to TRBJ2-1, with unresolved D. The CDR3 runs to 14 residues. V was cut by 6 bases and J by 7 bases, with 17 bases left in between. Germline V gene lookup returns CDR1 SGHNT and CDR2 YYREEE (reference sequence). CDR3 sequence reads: CASTTGPFANEQFF. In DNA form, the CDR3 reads TGTGCCAGCACTACTGGTCCTTTCGCAAATGAGCAGTTCTTC.

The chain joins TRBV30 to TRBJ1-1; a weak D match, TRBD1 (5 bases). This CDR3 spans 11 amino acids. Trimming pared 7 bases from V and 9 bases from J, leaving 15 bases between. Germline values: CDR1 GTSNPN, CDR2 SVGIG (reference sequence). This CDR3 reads CAFRDQLKAFF. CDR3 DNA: TGTGCCTTTCGGGACCAGTTAAAAGCTTTCTTT.

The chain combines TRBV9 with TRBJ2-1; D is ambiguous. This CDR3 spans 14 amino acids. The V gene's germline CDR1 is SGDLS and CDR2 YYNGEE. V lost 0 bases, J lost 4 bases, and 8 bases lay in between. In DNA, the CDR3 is TGTGCCAGCAGCGTAGACCAGGTTTACAATGAGCAGTTCTTC. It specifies CASSVDQVYNEQFF.

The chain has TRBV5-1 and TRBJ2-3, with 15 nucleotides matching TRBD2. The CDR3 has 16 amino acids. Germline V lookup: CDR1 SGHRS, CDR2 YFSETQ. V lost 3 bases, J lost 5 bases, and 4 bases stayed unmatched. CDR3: CASSSGLAGGVDTQYF. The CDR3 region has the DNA TGCGCCAGCAGCTCTGGACTAGCGGGAGGGGTAGATACGCAGTATTTT.

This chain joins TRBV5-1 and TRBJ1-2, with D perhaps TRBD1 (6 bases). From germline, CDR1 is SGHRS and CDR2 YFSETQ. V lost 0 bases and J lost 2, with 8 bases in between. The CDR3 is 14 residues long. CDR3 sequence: CASSLGDRNYGYTF. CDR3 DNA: TGCGCCAGCAGCTTGGGTGACAGGAACTATGGCTACACCTTC.

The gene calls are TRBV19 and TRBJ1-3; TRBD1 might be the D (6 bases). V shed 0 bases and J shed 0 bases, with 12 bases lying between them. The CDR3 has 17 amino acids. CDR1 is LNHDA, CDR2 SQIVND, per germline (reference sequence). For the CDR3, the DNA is TGTGCCAGTAGTATAGACAGAGGACAGAGCTCTGGAAACACCATATATTTT. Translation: CASSIDRGQSSGNTIYF.

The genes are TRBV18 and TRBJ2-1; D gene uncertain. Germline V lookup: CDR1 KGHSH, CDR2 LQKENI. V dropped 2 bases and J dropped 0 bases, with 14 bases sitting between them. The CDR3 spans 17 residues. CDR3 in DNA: TGTGCCAGCTCACCAATAACCCCCTTGAGCTCCTACAATGAGCAGTTCTTC. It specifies CASSPITPLSSYNEQFF.

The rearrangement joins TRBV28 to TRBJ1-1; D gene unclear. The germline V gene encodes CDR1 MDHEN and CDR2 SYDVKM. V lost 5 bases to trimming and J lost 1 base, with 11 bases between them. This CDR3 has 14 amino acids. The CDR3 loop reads CASSLPQRNTEAFF. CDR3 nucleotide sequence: TGTGCCAGCAGTCTCCCCCAAAGGAACACTGAAGCTTTCTTT.

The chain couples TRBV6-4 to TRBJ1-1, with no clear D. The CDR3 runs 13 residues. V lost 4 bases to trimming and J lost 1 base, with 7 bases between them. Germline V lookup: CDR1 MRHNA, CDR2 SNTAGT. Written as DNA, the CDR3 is TGTGCCAGCAGTGCGCGGGCGAACACTGAAGCTTTCTTT. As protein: CASSARANTEAFF.

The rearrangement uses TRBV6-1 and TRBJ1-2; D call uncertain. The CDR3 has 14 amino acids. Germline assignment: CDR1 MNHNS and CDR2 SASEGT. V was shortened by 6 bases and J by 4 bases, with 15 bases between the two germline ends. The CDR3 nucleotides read TGTGCCAGCAGGAGTGAAGGTCGATCCTATGGCTACACCTTC. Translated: CASRSEGRSYGYTF.

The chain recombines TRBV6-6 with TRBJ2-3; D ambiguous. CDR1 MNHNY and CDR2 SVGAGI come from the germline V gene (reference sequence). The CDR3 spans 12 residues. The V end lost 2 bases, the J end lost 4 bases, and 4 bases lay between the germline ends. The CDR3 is CASSYRPDTQYF. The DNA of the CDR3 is TGTGCCAGCAGTTACCGGCCAGATACGCAGTATTTT.

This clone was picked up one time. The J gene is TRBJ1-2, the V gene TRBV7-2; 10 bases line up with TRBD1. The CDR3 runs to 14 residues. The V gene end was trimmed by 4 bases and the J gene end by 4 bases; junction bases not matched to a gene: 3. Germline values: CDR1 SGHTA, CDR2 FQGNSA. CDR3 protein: CASSWGTGVYGYTF. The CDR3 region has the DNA TGTGCCAGCAGCTGGGGGACAGGGGTCTATGGCTACACCTTC.

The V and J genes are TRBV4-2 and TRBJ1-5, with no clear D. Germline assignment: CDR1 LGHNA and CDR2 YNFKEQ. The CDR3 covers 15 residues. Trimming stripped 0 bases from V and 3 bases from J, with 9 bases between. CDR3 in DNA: TGTGCCAGCAGCCAAGAGGACGCCAACAATCAGCCCCAGCATTTT. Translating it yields CASSQEDANNQPQHF.

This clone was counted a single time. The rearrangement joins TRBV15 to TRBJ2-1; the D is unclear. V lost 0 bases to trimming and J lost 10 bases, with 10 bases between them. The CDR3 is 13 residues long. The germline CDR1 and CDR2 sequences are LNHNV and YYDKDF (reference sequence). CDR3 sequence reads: CATSRDMKREQFF. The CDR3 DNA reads TGTGCCACCAGCAGAGATATGAAGAGAGAGCAGTTCTTC.

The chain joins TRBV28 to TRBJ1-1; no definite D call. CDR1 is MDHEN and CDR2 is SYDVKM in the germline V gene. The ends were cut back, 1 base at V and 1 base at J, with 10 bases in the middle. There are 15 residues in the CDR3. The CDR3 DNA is TGTGCCAGCAGTTTATTTGGCAGGCAGAACACTGAAGCTTTCTTT. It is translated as CASSLFGRQNTEAFF.

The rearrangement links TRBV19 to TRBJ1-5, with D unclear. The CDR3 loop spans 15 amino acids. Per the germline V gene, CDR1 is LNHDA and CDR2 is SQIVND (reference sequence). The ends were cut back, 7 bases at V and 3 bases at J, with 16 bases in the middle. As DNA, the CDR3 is TGTGCCAGTACCCTACGGGGTCTTCCCAATCAGCCCCAGCATTTT. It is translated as CASTLRGLPNQPQHF.

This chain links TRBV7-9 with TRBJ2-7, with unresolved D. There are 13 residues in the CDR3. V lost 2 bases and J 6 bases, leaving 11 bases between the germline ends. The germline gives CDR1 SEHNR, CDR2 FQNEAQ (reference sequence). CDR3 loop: CASSLRSGSEQYF. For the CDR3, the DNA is TGTGCCAGCAGCTTAAGGTCCGGTTCCGAGCAGTACTTC.